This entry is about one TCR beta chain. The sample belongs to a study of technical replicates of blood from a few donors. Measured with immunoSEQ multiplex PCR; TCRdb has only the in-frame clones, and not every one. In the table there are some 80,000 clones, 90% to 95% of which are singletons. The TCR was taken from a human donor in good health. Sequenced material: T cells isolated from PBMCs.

Here the CDR3 DNA reads TGCGCCAGCAGCTCGACAGGGGCTCAGGGAAACACCATATATTTT. Residues: CASSSTGAQGNTIYF. The chain couples TRBV5-1 to TRBJ1-3, with 8 bases fitting TRBD1. Germline loops: CDR1 SGHRS, CDR2 YFSETQ. V gave up 3 bases and J gave up 4 bases; unmatched junction bases: 6. The CDR3 length is 15 residues.